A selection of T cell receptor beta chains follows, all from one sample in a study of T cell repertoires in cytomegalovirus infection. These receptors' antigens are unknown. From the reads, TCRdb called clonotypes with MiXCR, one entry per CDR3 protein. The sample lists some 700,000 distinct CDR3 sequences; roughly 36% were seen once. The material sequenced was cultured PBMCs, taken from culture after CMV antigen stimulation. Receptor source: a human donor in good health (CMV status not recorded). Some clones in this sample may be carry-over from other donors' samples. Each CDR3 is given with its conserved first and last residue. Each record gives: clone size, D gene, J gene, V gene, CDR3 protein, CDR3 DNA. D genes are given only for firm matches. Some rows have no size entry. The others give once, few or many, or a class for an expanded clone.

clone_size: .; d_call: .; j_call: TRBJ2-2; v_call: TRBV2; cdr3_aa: CASSERLAGGELFF; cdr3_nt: TGTGCCAGCAGTGAACGTCTAGCCGGCGGGGAGCTGTTTTTT
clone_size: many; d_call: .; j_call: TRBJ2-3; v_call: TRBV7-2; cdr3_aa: CASSPGKDTQYF; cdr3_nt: TGTGCCAGCAGCCCCGGGAAGGATACGCAGTATTTT
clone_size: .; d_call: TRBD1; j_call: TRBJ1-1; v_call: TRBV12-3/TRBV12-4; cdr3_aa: CASSQGANSLYGEAFF; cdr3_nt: TGTGCCAGCTCACAGGGGGCGAATTCTCTGTACGGTGAAGCTTTCTTT
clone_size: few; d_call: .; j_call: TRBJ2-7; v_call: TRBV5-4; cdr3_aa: CASSNRGLAYEQYF; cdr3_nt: TGTGCCAGCAGTAATAGAGGTTTGGCCTACGAGCAGTACTTC
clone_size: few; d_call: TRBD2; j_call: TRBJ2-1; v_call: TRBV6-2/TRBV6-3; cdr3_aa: CATRTSYWDEQFF; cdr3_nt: TGTGCCACCCGGACTAGCTATTGGGATGAGCAGTTCTTC
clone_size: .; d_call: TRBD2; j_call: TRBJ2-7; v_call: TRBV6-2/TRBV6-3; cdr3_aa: CASSSTRTSAGYEQYF; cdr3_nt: TGTGCCAGCAGTTCTACCCGAACTAGCGCAGGCTACGAGCAGTACTTC
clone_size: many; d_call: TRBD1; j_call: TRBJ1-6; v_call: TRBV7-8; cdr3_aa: CASSFTGGNSPLHF; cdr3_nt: TGTGCCAGCAGCTTTACAGGGGGGAATTCACCCCTCCACTTT
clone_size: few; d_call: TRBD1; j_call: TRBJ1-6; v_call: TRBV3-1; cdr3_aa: CASSQTDRGPLHF; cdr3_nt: TGTGCCAGCAGCCAAACGGACAGGGGGCCCCTCCACTTT
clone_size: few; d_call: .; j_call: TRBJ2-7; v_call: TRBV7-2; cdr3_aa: CASSLDGGFLHEQYF; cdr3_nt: TGTGCCAGCAGCTTAGATGGGGGATTCCTCCACGAGCAGTACTTC
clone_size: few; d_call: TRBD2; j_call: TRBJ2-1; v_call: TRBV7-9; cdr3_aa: CASSPAGVKGNEQFF; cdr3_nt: TGTGCCAGCAGCCCAGCGGGAGTGAAGGGAAATGAGCAGTTCTTC
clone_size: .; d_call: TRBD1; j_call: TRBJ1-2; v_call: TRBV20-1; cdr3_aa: CSAGQGNGYTF; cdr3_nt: TGCAGTGCTGGACAGGGGAATGGCTACACCTTC
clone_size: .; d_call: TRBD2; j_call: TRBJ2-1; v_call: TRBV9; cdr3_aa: CASSLSGNWIGEQFF; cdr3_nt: TGTGCCAGCAGCCTTAGCGGGAATTGGATAGGTGAGCAGTTCTTC
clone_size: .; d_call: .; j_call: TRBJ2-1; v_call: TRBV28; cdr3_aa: CASSLRGLRALNNEQFF; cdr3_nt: TGTGCCAGCAGTTTAAGGGGCCTGCGGGCACTCAACAATGAGCAGTTCTTC
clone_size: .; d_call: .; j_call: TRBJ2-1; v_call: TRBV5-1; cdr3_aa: CASSNGINNEQFF; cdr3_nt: TGCGCCAGCAGTAACGGGATTAACAATGAGCAGTTCTTC
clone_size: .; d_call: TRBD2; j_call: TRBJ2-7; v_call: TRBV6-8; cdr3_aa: CASSYGSGVYSYEQYF; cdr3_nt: TGTGCCAGCAGCTACGGAAGCGGGGTATACTCCTACGAGCAGTACTTC
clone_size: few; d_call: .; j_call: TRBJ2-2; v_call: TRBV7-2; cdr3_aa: CASSSSGLQTGELFF; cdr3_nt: TGTGCCAGCAGCTCTTCGGGGCTGCAGACCGGGGAGCTGTTTTTT
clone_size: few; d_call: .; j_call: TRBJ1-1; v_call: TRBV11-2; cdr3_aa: CASSLEPGAFF; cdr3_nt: TGTGCCAGCAGCTTAGAGCCGGGGGCTTTCTTT
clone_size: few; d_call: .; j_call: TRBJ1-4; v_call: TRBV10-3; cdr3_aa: CAINRDINEKLFF; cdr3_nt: TGTGCCATCAACCGGGACATTAATGAAAAACTGTTTTTT
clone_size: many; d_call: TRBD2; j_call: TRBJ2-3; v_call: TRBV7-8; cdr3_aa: CASSLFIAGGMTDTQYF; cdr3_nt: TGTGCCAGCAGCTTGTTTATAGCGGGAGGGATGACAGATACGCAGTATTTT
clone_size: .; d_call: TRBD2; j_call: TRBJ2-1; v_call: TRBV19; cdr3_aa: CASSTGRLAGYYNEQFF; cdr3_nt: TGTGCCAGTAGTACAGGTCGGCTAGCGGGGTACTACAATGAGCAGTTCTTC
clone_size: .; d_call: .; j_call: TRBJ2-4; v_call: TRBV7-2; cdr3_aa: CASSLGPNIQYF; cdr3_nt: TGTGCCAGCAGCTTAGGTCCAAACATTCAGTACTTC
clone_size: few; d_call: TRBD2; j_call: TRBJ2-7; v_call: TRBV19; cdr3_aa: CASSIGLAGFGYEQYF; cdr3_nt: TGTGCCAGTAGTATCGGACTAGCGGGATTTGGCTACGAGCAGTACTTC
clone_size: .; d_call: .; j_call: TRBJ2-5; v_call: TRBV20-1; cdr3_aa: CSARDRWKGPGETQYF; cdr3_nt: TGCAGTGCTAGAGATCGGTGGAAGGGGCCGGGGGAGACCCAGTACTTC
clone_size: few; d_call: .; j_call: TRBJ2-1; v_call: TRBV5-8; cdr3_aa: CASSWVSWGEQYNEQFF; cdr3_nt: TGTGCCAGCAGCTGGGTGTCTTGGGGGGAACAATACAATGAGCAGTTCTTC
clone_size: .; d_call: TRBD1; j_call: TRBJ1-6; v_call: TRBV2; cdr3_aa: CASSATGGGLESPLHF; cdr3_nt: TGTGCCAGCAGTGCGACAGGGGGCGGGTTAGAGTCACCCCTCCACTTT
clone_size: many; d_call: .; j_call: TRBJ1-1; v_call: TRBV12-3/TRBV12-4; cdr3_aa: CASSTRTTGIAEAFF; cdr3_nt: TGTGCCAGCAGTACTCGGACTACAGGGATAGCTGAAGCTTTCTTT
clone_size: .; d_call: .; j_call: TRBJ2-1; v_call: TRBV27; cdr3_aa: CASSLYNSYNEQFF; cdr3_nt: TGTGCCAGCAGTTTATATAACTCCTACAATGAGCAGTTCTTC
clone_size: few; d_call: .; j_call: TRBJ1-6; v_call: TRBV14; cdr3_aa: CASSPTNNSPLHF; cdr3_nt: TGTGCCAGCAGCCCGACGAATAATTCACCCCTCCACTTT
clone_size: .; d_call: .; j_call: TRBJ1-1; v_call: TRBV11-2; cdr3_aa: CASRAVVPQPEDTEAFF; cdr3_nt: TGTGCCAGCAGGGCAGTCGTACCACAGCCCGAGGACACTGAAGCTTTCTTT
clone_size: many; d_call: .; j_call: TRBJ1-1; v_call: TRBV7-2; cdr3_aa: CASSPRQYTEAFF; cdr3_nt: TGTGCCAGCAGCCCCAGACAGTACACTGAAGCTTTCTTT
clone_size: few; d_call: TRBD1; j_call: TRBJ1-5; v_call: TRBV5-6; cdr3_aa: CASSLWPGGSSNQPQHF; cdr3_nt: TGTGCCAGCAGCTTGTGGCCAGGGGGCTCGAGCAATCAGCCCCAGCATTTT
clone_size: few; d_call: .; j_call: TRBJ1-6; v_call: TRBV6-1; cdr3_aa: CASSALPFNNSPLHF; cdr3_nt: TGTGCCAGCAGTGCCTTGCCATTTAATAATTCACCCCTCCACTTT
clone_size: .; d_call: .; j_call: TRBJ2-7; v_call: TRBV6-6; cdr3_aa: CASSKRAASYEQYF; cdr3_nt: TGTGCCAGCAGTAAGAGGGCCGCCTCCTACGAGCAGTACTTC
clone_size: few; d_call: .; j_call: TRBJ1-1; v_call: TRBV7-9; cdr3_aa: CASSLRGLGTEAFF; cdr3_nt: TGTGCCAGCAGTCTTCGCGGGCTGGGGACTGAAGCTTTCTTT
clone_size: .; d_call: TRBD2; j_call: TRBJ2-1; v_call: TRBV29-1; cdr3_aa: CSAVILAGGRSYNEQFF; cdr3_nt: TGCAGCGCCGTGATACTAGCGGGAGGGCGATCCTACAATGAGCAGTTCTTC
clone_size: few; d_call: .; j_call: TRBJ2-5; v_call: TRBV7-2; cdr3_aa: CASSRRPGQETQYF; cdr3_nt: TGTGCCAGCAGCCGACGACCGGGGCAGGAGACCCAGTACTTC
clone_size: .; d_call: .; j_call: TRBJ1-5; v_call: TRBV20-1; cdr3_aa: CSAKGGRSNQPQHF; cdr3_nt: TGCAGTGCTAAGGGGGGAAGGAGCAATCAGCCCCAGCATTTT
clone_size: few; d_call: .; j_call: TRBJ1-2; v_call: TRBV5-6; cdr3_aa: CASSLYSNGFIYGYTF; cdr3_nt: TGTGCCAGCAGCTTGTATAGTAACGGGTTCATCTATGGCTACACCTTC
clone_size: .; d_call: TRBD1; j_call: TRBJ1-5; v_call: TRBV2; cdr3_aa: CASSGTGTSNQPQHF; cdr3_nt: TGTGCCAGCAGTGGGACAGGGACTAGCAATCAGCCCCAGCATTTT
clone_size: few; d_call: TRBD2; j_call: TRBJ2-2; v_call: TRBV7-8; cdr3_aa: CASSLMSTSGAGELFF; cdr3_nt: TGTGCCAGCAGCTTAATGTCGACTAGCGGGGCCGGGGAGCTGTTTTTT
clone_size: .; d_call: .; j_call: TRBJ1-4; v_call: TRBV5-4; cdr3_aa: CASSLWGNSEKLFF; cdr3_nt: TGTGCCAGCAGCTTGTGGGGGAATAGTGAAAAACTGTTTTTT
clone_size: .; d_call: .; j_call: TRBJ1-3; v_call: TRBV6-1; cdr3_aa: CACHDRSRNTIYF; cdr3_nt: TGTGCCTGCCATGACAGGAGCAGAAACACCATATATTTT
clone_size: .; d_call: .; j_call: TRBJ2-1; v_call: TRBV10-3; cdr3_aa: CAIGSLGADNEQFF; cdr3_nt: TGTGCCATCGGTAGTCTAGGAGCTGACAATGAGCAGTTCTTC
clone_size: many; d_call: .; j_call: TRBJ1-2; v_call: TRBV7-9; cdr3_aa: CASSFLTQSNYGYTF; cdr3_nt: TGTGCCAGCAGCTTTCTCACACAAAGTAACTATGGCTACACCTTC
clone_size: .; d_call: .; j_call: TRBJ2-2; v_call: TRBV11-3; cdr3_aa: CASSGGSELFF; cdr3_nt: TGTGCCAGCAGCGGTGGATCGGAGCTGTTTTTT
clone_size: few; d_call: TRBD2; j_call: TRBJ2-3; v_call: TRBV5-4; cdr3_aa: CASSWGLAEGDTQYF; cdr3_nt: TGTGCCAGCAGCTGGGGACTAGCGGAAGGGGATACGCAGTATTTT